Listed here are 28 T cell receptor beta chains from one sample, sequenced in a study of blood T cell repertoires in COVID-19. Data came from immunoSEQ multiplex PCR; TCRdb stores just in-frame clones and leaves some out. The repertoire includes about 70,000 clones, 80% to 90% of them detected once, and about a sixth sits in the top ten. The sample comprised peripheral blood. These receptor sequences come from a man of 80 years or more with acute or convalescent COVID-19.

The chain carries TRBV7-8 and TRBJ2-4, with TRBD1 matching over 9 bases. V gave up 0 bases and J gave up 0 bases; unmatched junction bases: 9. This CDR3 has 19 amino acids. Looked up from germline, CDR1 is SGHVS and CDR2 is FQNEAQ. The CDR3 spells CASSLALQGATLAKNIQYF. For the CDR3, the DNA is TGTGCCAGCAGCTTAGCGCTACAGGGGGCGACCCTAGCCAAAAACATTCAGTACTTC.

The gene calls are TRBV7-6 and TRBJ2-7, with a weak D call TRBD1 (6 bases). CDR1 is SGHVS and CDR2 is FNYEAQ in the germline V gene. The CDR3 covers 13 residues. The germline V and J ends were trimmed by 1 base and 6 bases, with 10 bases remaining between them. The CDR3 region is CASSLGTAGEQYF. The CDR3 DNA is TGTGCCAGCAGCTTAGGGACAGCCGGCGAGCAGTACTTC.

This chain joins TRBV11-2 and TRBJ2-5, with 7 bases fitting TRBD1. With V trimmed by 1 base and J by 2 bases, 4 bases remained unmatched. Germline V gene data show CDR1 as SGHAT and CDR2 as FQNNGV. This CDR3 spans 15 amino acids. The CDR3 spells CASSLGTGFQETQYF. In DNA form, the CDR3 reads TGTGCCAGCAGCTTAGGGACAGGTTTTCAAGAGACCCAGTACTTC. Full variable domain (outside the CDR3, taken from reference TRBV11-2 and TRBJ2-5): EAGVAQSPRYKIIEKRQSVAFWCNPISGHATLYWYQQILGQGPKLLIQFQNNGVVDDSQLPKDRFSAERLKGVDSTLKIQPAKLEDSAVYLCASSLGTGFQETQYFGPGTRLLVL.

V is TRBV11-2 and J is TRBJ2-7, with TRBD1 identical over 12 bases. The CDR3 length is 14 residues. Per germline, CDR1 SGHAT and CDR2 FQNNGV. The V gene end was trimmed by 3 bases and the J gene end by 6 bases; junction bases not matched to a gene: 3. CDR3 coding DNA: TGTGCCAGCAGCTTGGGACAGGGGGCCCGCGAGCAGTACTTC. It is translated as CASSLGQGAREQYF.

V usage is TRBV28 and J usage is TRBJ1-1, with D uncertain. V lost 3 bases to trimming and J lost 6 bases, with 11 bases between them. The CDR3 contains 13 residues. Germline V gene data show CDR1 as MDHEN and CDR2 as SYDVKM. The CDR3, as DNA: TGTGCCAGCAGTTTCCTTGTCCCCGCTGAAGCTTTCTTT. It is translated as CASSFLVPAEAFF. The full variable domain, its missing parts supplied by reference TRBV28 and TRBJ1-1, is DVKVTQSSRYLVKRTGEKVFLECVQDMDHENMFWYRQDPGLGLRLIYFSYDVKMKEKGDIPEGYSVSREKKERFSLILESASTNQTSMYLCASSFLVPAEAFFGQGTRLTVV.

The chain recombines TRBV28 with TRBJ2-7, with 11 bases fitting TRBD2. The length of the CDR3 is 16 residues. With V trimmed by 3 bases and J by 3 bases, 7 bases remained unmatched. Germline CDR1 is MDHEN and CDR2 is SYDVKM. In nucleotides, the CDR3 is TGTGCCAGCAGTTTTCCACTGACTAGCGGGGTCTACGAGCAGTACTTC. It specifies CASSFPLTSGVYEQYF. The full variable domain, rest sourced from reference TRBV28 and TRBJ2-7, is DVKVTQSSRYLVKRTGEKVFLECVQDMDHENMFWYRQDPGLGLRLIYFSYDVKMKEKGDIPEGYSVSREKKERFSLILESASTNQTSMYLCASSFPLTSGVYEQYFGPGTRLTVT.

V usage is TRBV19 and J usage is TRBJ1-1, with D tentatively TRBD1 (5 bases). Germline-derived CDR1 and CDR2 are LNHDA and SQIVND (reference sequence). Trimming stripped 1 base from V and 0 bases from J, with 9 bases between. The CDR3 covers 15 residues. CDR3 in amino acids: CASSIVPGLNTEAFF. CDR3 nucleotide sequence: TGTGCCAGTAGTATAGTCCCAGGGCTGAACACTGAAGCTTTCTTT. Supplemented by reference TRBV19 and TRBJ1-1, the full variable domain reads DGGITQSPKYLFRKEGQNVTLSCEQNLNHDAMYWYRQDPGQGLRLIYYSQIVNDFQKGDIAEGYSVSREKKESFPLTVTSAQKNPTAFYLCASSIVPGLNTEAFFGQGTRLTVV.

This rearrangement joins TRBV27 to TRBJ1-6, with D uncertain. The germline gives CDR1 MNHEY, CDR2 SMNVEV (reference sequence). V dropped 4 bases and J dropped 4 bases, with 11 bases sitting between them. CDR3 length: 15 residues. The CDR3 nucleotides read TGTGCCAGCAGTTCCACCCCAGGATATAATTCACCCCTCCACTTT. Protein sequence: CASSSTPGYNSPLHF.

The chain is built from TRBV12-3 or TRBV12-4 and TRBJ2-5; D is perhaps TRBD1 (6 bases). Between the trimmed V and J ends, which lost 6 bases and 5 bases, there was a span of 13 bases. CDR3 size: 13 residues. CDR3: CASRIGGQETQYF. The DNA of the CDR3 is TGTGCCAGCAGGATAGGGGGTCAGGAGACCCAGTACTTC.

The chain carries TRBV5-5 and TRBJ2-5, with D possibly TRBD1 on 5 matching bases. With 0 bases removed from V and 4 bases from J, the gap between germline ends came to 13 bases. The germline gives CDR1 SGHKS, CDR2 YYEKEE (reference sequence). The CDR3 spans 15 residues. The CDR3 DNA sequence: TGTGCCAGCAGCTTGGTAACAGGTACGGGAGAGACCCAGTACTTC. It is translated as CASSLVTGTGETQYF.

This clone appeared a single time. The chain uses TRBV2 and TRBJ2-2, with unresolved D. The CDR3 totals 13 residues. The V and J ends lost 1 base and 4 bases respectively, with 4 bases between them. Germline V gene lookup returns CDR1 SNHLY and CDR2 FYNNEI. The CDR3 loop reads CASSEGRTGELFF. The DNA of the CDR3 is TGTGCCAGCAGTGAAGGTCGCACCGGGGAGCTGTTTTTT. The whole variable domain, filled in from reference TRBV2 and TRBJ2-2, reads EPEVTQTPSHQVTQMGQEVILRCVPISNHLYFYWYRQILGQKVEFLVSFYNNEISEKSEIFDDQFSVERPDGSNFTLKIRSTKLEDSAMYFCASSEGRTGELFFGEGSRLTVL.

This chain uses TRBV6-4 with TRBJ2-1, with 9 bases lining up with TRBD2. This CDR3 spans 16 amino acids. Germline V gene sequence: CDR1 MRHNA, CDR2 SNTAGT. V lost 0 bases and J lost 8; bases outside the gene matches: 8. CDR3 sequence reads: CASSDSGLASKDEQFF. The CDR3 DNA follows: TGTGCCAGCAGTGACTCGGGACTAGCCTCCAAGGATGAGCAGTTCTTC.

This clone has just a few counts. The chain recombines TRBV18 with TRBJ2-7, with TRBD1 as a possible D gene (5 bases). There are 15 residues in the CDR3. Germline V gives CDR1 KGHSH, CDR2 LQKENI. The V end was cut by 1 base, the J end by 0 bases, with 10 bases between. The CDR3 DNA reads as TGTGCCAGCTCACCACAAGGACACAACTCCTACGAGCAGTACTTC. Its protein is CASSPQGHNSYEQYF.

This chain uses TRBV6-4 with TRBJ2-1; D call uncertain. This CDR3 has 14 amino acids. Germline CDR1 reads MRHNA; CDR2 reads SNTAGT. Trimming cost V 7 bases and J 5 bases, with 15 bases left between them. CDR3 residues: CASKLFYSNNEQFF. In DNA form, the CDR3 reads TGTGCCAGCAAACTCTTCTACAGTAACAATGAGCAGTTCTTC.

The chain is built from TRBV7-3 and TRBJ1-1; TRBD1 is a possible D gene (5 bases). Per the germline V gene, CDR1 is SGHTA and CDR2 is FQGTGA. Between the trimmed V and J ends, which lost 2 bases and 4 bases, there was a span of 11 bases. The CDR3 contains 14 residues. The CDR3 nucleotides are TGTGCCAGCAGCTTACGGGGGGGATCCACTGAAGCTTTCTTT. Encoded protein: CASSLRGGSTEAFF. Complete variable domain (other parts from reference TRBV7-3 and TRBJ1-1): GAGVSQTPSNKVTEKGKYVELRCDPISGHTALYWYRQSLGQGPEFLIYFQGTGAADDSGLPNDRFFAVRPEGSVSTLKIQRTERGDSAVYLCASSLRGGSTEAFFGQGTRLTVV.

This clone was observed a single time. This sequence joins TRBV28 and TRBJ2-5, with 7 bases matching TRBD1. The CDR3 runs to 16 residues. J gave up 3 bases and V 3 bases, and 10 bases lay outside the gene matches. Germline CDR1 is MDHEN and CDR2 is SYDVKM. Written as DNA, the CDR3 is TGTGCCAGCAGTTTGGCCGGGACAGCGAAAAAAGAGACCCAGTACTTC. Translating gives CASSLAGTAKKETQYF.

J is TRBJ1-1 and V is TRBV18; 11 bases are shared with TRBD1. Germline V gene lookup returns CDR1 KGHSH and CDR2 LQKENI. The CDR3 extends over 13 amino acids. Losses at the gene ends were 10 bases for V and 5 bases for J; bases not matched to a gene: 6. In DNA form, the CDR3 reads TGTGCCACCGGACAGGGGGCAAGGACTGAAGCTTTCTTT. Protein product: CATGQGARTEAFF.

This chain uses TRBV6-5 with TRBJ2-6, with D tentatively TRBD2 (6 bases). V gave up 6 bases and J gave up 2 bases, with 11 bases separating them. The CDR3 covers 15 residues. Germline V gene sequence: CDR1 MNHEY, CDR2 SVGAGI. CDR3 region: CASSLGGAGANVLTF. CDR3 DNA: TGTGCCAGCAGCCTTGGCGGGGCTGGGGCCAACGTCCTGACTTTC.

The gene calls are TRBV24-1 and TRBJ2-2, with D perhaps TRBD2 (5 bases). Between the trimmed V and J ends, which lost 7 bases and 5 bases, there was a span of 10 bases. Germline assignment: CDR1 KGHDR and CDR2 SFDVKD. The CDR3 length is 13 residues. CDR3 DNA sequence: TGTGCCACCAGACTAGGGTCGACCGGGGAGCTGTTTTTT. It codes for CATRLGSTGELFF.

The rearrangement uses TRBV27 and TRBJ2-7; possible D gene TRBD2, 5 bases. The CDR3 spans 12 residues. The V end was cut by 5 bases, the J end by 3 bases, with 8 bases between. Germline V lookup: CDR1 MNHEY, CDR2 SMNVEV (reference sequence). The CDR3 is CASSQRGYEQYF. CDR3 DNA: TGTGCCAGCAGTCAACGGGGCTACGAGCAGTACTTC.

V usage is TRBV3-1 (or the pseudogene TRBV3-2) and J usage is TRBJ1-1, with D perhaps matching TRBD1 (5 bases). CDR1 is LGHDT, CDR2 YNNKEL, per germline (reference sequence). The CDR3 is made up of 15 amino acids. V lost 8 bases and J 1 base, leaving 17 bases between the germline ends. In nucleotides, the CDR3 is TGTGCCAGCTTGCAGGGAGGGGTGGGGAACACTGAAGCTTTCTTT. Translation: CASLQGGVGNTEAFF.

There are a few counts of this clone. The chain recombines TRBV2 with TRBJ1-1; 7 nucleotides agree with TRBD1. Losses at the gene ends were 5 bases for V and 9 bases for J; bases not matched to a gene: 9. Looked up from germline, CDR1 is SNHLY and CDR2 is FYNNEI. The CDR3 sequence is 13 residues long. This CDR3 is CASSYQGELKAFF. CDR3 bases: TGTGCCAGCAGTTACCAGGGGGAGTTGAAAGCTTTCTTT.

This rearrangement joins TRBV7-9 to TRBJ2-1, with TRBD2 matching 10 bases. J gave up 8 bases and V 7 bases, and 11 bases lay outside the gene matches. CDR1 is SEHNR and CDR2 is FQNEAQ in the germline V gene (reference sequence). This CDR3 comprises 15 residues. In DNA form, the CDR3 reads TGTGCCAGCAACCCAGGGACTAGCGCGACGGATGAGCAGTTCTTC. Translation: CASNPGTSATDEQFF.

The genes are TRBV19 and TRBJ2-5; D is undetermined. From germline, CDR1 is LNHDA and CDR2 SQIVND (reference sequence). This CDR3 is built from 12 residues. V lost 4 bases and J 7 bases, leaving 10 bases between the germline ends. Here the CDR3 DNA reads TGTGCCAGTAGTACCTTGCGTGGGACCCAGTACTTC. Its protein is CASSTLRGTQYF.

This chain joins TRBV5-1 and TRBJ2-7; TRBD2 matches at 7 bases. V lost 4 bases to trimming and J lost 2 bases; unmatched junction nucleotides: 9. The CDR3 is 15 amino acids. Germline V gene lookup returns CDR1 SGHRS and CDR2 YFSETQ. CDR3 in DNA: TGCGCCAGCAGCATGGCGCCTAGCGGAGCCTACGAGCAGTACTTC. It specifies CASSMAPSGAYEQYF.

This sequence joins TRBV18 and TRBJ2-4; 7 nucleotides line up with TRBD2. The germline CDR1 and CDR2 sequences are KGHSH and LQKENI. This CDR3 region has 14 residues. The V segment lost 3 bases and the J segment 6 bases; nucleotides outside the gene matches: 5. The CDR3 loop reads CASSPPSGANIQYF. CDR3 DNA: TGTGCCAGCTCACCCCCGAGCGGGGCAAACATTCAGTACTTC.

The chain couples TRBV3-1 (or the pseudogene TRBV3-2) to TRBJ1-1; 9 bases are a match to TRBD1. The CDR3 runs 15 residues. Germline CDR1 LGHDT, CDR2 YNNKEL (reference sequence). J gave up 5 bases and V 4 bases, and 8 bases lay outside the gene matches. The CDR3 nucleotides read TGTGCCAGCAGCCGCCAGGACAGGGGTTTTACTGAAGCTTTCTTT. It encodes CASSRQDRGFTEAFF.

The sample holds one count of this clone. The rearrangement joins TRBV5-8 to TRBJ2-7; 9 bases line up with TRBD2. The CDR3 length is 13 residues. Germline CDR1 reads SGHTS; CDR2 reads YDEGEE. V dropped 4 bases and J dropped 2; count of bases not matched to a gene: 1. CDR3 loop: CASSPSGTYEQYF. As DNA, the CDR3 is TGTGCCAGCAGCCCTAGCGGGACCTACGAGCAGTACTTC.